Given below is one T cell receptor (beta chain) in context. Its antigen is as yet unknown. CDR3 length: 13 residues. Germline loops: CDR1 DFQATT, CDR2 SNEGSKA (reference sequence). The data were obtained in a study of T-cell memory formation after mild COVID-19. Study-wide results and limits: In pre-infection memory, a portion of responding clones appeared, which suggested that cross-reactive memory joined. CD4+ bias marked clones expanding day 15 to 37, unlike balanced contracting clones.

5'RACE with constant-segment primers yielded barcoded, UMI-tagged TCR alpha and TCR beta cDNA libraries. TCRdb re-analysed the 5' RACE reads in MiXCR, keeping a single row per CDR3 protein. Here the sample spans fewer than 700,000 distinct CDR3 sequences, 15% to 20% being singletons. Sequencing input: PBMCs or a T cell subset sorted from them (not recorded which). The sequence was obtained from an adult woman who had mild COVID-19 (a few samples of this study predate the infection). Cell type and time point are not known. This chain uses TRBV20-1 with TRBJ2-3; 10 positions agree with TRBD1. This CDR3 is CSELGQGIDTQYF. The CDR3 DNA sequence: TGCAGCGAACTGGGACAGGGGATTGATACGCAGTATTTT.